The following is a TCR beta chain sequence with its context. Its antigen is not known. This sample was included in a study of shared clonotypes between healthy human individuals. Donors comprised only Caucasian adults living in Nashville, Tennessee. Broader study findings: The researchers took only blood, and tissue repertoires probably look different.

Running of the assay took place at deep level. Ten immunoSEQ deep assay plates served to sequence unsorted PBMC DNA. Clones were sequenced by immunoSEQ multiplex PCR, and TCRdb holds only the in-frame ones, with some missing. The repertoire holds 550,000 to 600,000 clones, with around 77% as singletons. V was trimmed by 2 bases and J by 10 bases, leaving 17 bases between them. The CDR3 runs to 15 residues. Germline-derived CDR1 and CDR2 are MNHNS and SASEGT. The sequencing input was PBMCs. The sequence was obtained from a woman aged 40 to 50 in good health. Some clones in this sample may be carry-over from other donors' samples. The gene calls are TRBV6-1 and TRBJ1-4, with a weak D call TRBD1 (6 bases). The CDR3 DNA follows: TGTGCCAGCAGTGAAAGCGGGGGCTGGGGGGGAAAACTGTTTTTT. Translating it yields CASSESGGWGGKLFF.